The 10 T cell receptor beta chains in this list originate from one sample, sequenced in a study of T cells after yellow fever vaccination. From the 5' RACE reads, TCRdb called clonotypes with MiXCR, one entry per CDR3 protein. In the table there are a few hundred thousand distinct CDR3 sequences, about 6.6% of which are singletons. The sequencing used PBMCs, collected about 41 days after the first yellow fever vaccination. Receptors originate from a man between 18 and 35 years old who received the YFV17D yellow fever vaccine.

The sample holds a few counts of this clonotype. V usage is TRBV7-3 and J usage is TRBJ1-5; 12 bases are shared with TRBD1. This CDR3 has 15 residues. V trimming: 5 bases; J trimming: 6 bases; junction bases outside the gene matches: 5. Germline V gives CDR1 SGHTA, CDR2 FQGTGA. CDR3 DNA: TGTGCCAGCAGCCCTAGGGACAGGGGGCTTCAGCCCCAGCATTTT. It translates to CASSPRDRGLQPQHF.

The chain uses TRBV7-2 and TRBJ2-3, with D unresolved. The germline CDR1 and CDR2 sequences are SGHTA and FQGNSA. The V end lost 1 base, the J end lost 6 bases, and 14 bases lay between the germline ends. This CDR3 is built from 15 residues. For the CDR3, the DNA is TGTGCCAGCAGCTTAGTATCGTCGCCCGGGGATACGCAGTATTTT. Translating it yields CASSLVSSPGDTQYF.

The chain couples TRBV25-1 to TRBJ2-2, with D perhaps TRBD1 (6 bases). The CDR3 sequence is 14 residues long. V lost 7 bases and J 5 bases, leaving 14 bases between the germline ends. Germline CDR1 MGHDK, CDR2 SYGVNS. CDR3 sequence reads: CASTRAGDTGELFF. CDR3 DNA sequence: TGTGCCAGCACTCGGGCAGGGGATACCGGGGAGCTGTTTTTT.

This clonotype was recorded many times. This chain connects TRBV5-1 to TRBJ1-2; maybe TRBD1 (5 bases). V lost 0 bases and J 8 bases, leaving 20 bases between the germline ends. Per the germline V gene, CDR1 is SGHRS and CDR2 is YFSETQ. The CDR3 contains 16 residues. The CDR3 reads CASSLVAGDRSGGYTF. Here the CDR3 DNA reads TGCGCCAGCAGCTTGGTAGCGGGGGATCGATCGGGCGGCTACACCTTC.

This clonotype was detected only a few times. The chain is built from TRBV11-3 and TRBJ2-1; maybe TRBD2 (5 bases). V was trimmed by 4 bases and J by 2 bases, leaving 15 bases between them. The germline gives CDR1 SGHNT, CDR2 YENEEA. The CDR3 spans 16 residues. CDR3 region: CASSSIYRGTYNEQFF. In nucleotides, the CDR3 is TGTGCCAGCAGCTCTATATATCGGGGTACCTACAATGAGCAGTTCTTC. The complete variable domain, with remaining parts taken from reference TRBV11-3 and TRBJ2-1, reads EAGVVQSPRYKIIEKKQPVAFWCNPISGHNTLYWYLQNLGQGPELLIRYENEEAVDDSQLPKDRFSAERLKGVDSTLKIQPAELGDSAVYLCASSSIYRGTYNEQFFGPGTRLTVL.

This clonotype was seen more than once but under ten times. The chain couples TRBV28 to TRBJ1-1; D not certain. The V end lost 5 bases, the J end lost 3 bases, and 13 bases lay between the germline ends. The CDR3 length is 14 residues. The V gene's germline CDR1 is MDHEN and CDR2 SYDVKM. CDR3 loop: CASSPPSWDTEAFF. The DNA for the CDR3 is TGTGCCAGCAGTCCTCCCTCCTGGGACACTGAAGCTTTCTTT.

This clonotype was counted ten times or more. V gene TRBV6-5 combines with J gene TRBJ2-3; TRBD1 or TRBD2 may be the D gene (5 bases each). CDR1 is MNHEY, CDR2 SVGAGI, per germline. The CDR3 contains 15 residues. V dropped 4 bases and J dropped 6 bases, with 17 bases sitting between them. This CDR3 reads CASSLTGIGIDTQYF. The CDR3 nucleotides read TGTGCCAGCAGTTTAACAGGAATCGGGATCGATACGCAGTATTTT.

Notes on this clonotype: An end of the junction does not agree with germline; a read error may underlie this. The rearrangement links TRBV7-9 to TRBJ2-1, with 12 bases identical to TRBD2. The CDR3 is made up of 16 amino acids. CDR1 and CDR2 (germline): SEHNR, FQNEAQ (reference sequence). CDR3: CASGLPSSGGDNEQFF. The CDR3 DNA is TGTGCCAGCGGCTTACCCTCTAGCGGGGGGGACAATGAGCAGTTCTTC.

CDR3 protein: CASSNPTGYGYTF. The DNA for the CDR3 is TGTGCCAGCAGTAATCCGACAGGGTATGGCTACACCTTC. The chain links TRBV6-1 to TRBJ1-2, with 7 nucleotides matching TRBD1. Germline CDR1 MNHNS, CDR2 SASEGT. The CDR3 spans 13 residues. The ends lost 5 bases at V and 5 bases at J; junction bases unmatched: 5.

This clonotype has only a few counts. It is likely a read error, because the conserved phenylalanine at the end of the CDR3 is missing. Because the CDR3's place on the DNA is in doubt, the DNA is left out and the CDR3 is given as listed by TCRdb. This rearrangement joins TRBV10-3 to TRBJ2-4. Termini included, the CDR3 measures 8 amino acids. Germline lookup yields CDR1 ENHRY and CDR2 SYGVKD. The CDR3 protein is CAIRRRRV.